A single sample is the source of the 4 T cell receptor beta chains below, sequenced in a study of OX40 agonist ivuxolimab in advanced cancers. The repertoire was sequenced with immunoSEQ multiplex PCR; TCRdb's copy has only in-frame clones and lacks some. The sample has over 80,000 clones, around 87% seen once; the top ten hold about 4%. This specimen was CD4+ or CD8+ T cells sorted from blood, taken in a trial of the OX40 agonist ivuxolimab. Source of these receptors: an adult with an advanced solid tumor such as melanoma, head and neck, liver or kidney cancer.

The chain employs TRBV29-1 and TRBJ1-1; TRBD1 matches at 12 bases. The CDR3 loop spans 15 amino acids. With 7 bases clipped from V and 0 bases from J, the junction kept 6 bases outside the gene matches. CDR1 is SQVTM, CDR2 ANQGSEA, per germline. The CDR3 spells CSATGQGAVNTEAFF. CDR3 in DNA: TGCAGCGCCACGGGACAGGGGGCTGTGAACACTGAAGCTTTCTTT.

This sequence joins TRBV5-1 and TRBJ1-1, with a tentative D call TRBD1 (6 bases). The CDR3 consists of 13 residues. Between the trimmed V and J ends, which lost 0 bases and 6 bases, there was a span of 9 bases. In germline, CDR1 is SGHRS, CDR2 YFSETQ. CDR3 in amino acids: CASSLVGGAEAFF. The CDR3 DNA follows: TGCGCCAGCAGCTTGGTAGGGGGGGCTGAAGCTTTCTTT.

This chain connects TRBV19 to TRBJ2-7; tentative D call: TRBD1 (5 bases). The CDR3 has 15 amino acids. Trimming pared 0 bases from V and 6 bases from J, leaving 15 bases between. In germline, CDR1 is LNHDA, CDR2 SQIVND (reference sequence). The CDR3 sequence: CASSIELGQGFEQYV. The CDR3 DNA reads TGTGCCAGTAGTATAGAACTGGGGCAGGGCTTCGAGCAGTACGTC.

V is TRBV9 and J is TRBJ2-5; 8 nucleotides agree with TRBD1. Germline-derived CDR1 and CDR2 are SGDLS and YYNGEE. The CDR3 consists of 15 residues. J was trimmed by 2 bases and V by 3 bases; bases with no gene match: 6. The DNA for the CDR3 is TGTGCCAGCAGCGCCGACAGGGGAGGACAAGAGACCCAGTACTTC. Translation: CASSADRGGQETQYF.